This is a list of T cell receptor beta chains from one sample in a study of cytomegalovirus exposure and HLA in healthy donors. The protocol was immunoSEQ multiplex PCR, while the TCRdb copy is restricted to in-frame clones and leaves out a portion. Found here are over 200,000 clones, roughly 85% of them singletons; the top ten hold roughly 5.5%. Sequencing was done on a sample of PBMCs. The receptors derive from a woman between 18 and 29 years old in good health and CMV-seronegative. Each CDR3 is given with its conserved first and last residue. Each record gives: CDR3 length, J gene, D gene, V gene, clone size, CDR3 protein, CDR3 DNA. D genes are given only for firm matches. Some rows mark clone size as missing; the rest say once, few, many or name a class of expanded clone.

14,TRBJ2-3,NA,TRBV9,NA,CASSSRYREDTQYF,TGTGCCAGCAGCTCCAGGTACCGGGAAGATACGCAGTATTTT
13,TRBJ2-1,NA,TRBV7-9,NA,CASSLTSNNEQFF,TGTGCCAGCAGCCTTACCTCCAACAATGAGCAGTTCTTC
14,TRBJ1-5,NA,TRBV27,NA,CASSSNLKNQPQHF,TGTGCCAGCAGTTCCAACCTTAAGAATCAGCCCCAGCATTTT
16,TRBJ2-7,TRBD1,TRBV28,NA,CASSGEGTGGRYEQYF,TGTGCCAGCAGTGGTGAAGGGACAGGGGGTCGCTACGAGCAGTACTTC
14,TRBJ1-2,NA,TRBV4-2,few,CASSHFGLGGGYTF,TGTGCCAGCAGCCACTTCGGACTTGGGGGTGGCTACACCTTC
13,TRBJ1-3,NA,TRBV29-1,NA,CSVEQGAGNTIYF,TGCAGCGTTGAACAGGGCGCTGGAAACACCATATATTTT
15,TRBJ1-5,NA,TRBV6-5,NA,CASSYSNGGNQPQHF,TGTGCCAGCAGTTACTCGAACGGGGGCAATCAGCCCCAGCATTTT
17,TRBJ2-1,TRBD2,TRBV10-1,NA,CASSESTGTSGYNEQFF,TGCGCCAGCAGTGAGTCGACGGGAACTAGCGGTTACAATGAGCAGTTCTTC
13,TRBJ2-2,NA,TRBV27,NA,CASSPSGEGELFF,TGTGCCAGCAGTCCCTCAGGGGAAGGGGAGCTGTTTTTT
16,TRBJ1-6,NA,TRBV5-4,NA,CASSLNGGAVSSPLHF,TGTGCCAGCAGCTTGAATGGTGGGGCAGTGAGTTCACCCCTCCACTTT
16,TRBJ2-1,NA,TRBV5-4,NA,CASSLDGTHSGNEQFF,TGTGCCAGCAGCTTGGACGGGACCCACTCTGGCAATGAGCAGTTCTTC
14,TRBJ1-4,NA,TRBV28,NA,CASSAGTYNEKLFF,TGTGCCAGCAGTGCCGGGACATATAATGAAAAACTGTTTTTT
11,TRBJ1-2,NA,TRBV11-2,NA,CASSLGAGYTF,TGTGCCAGCAGCTTAGGGGCGGGCTACACCTTC
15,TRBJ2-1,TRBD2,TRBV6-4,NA,CASSESSGSYNEQFF,TGTGCCAGCAGTGAGTCTAGCGGCTCCTACAATGAGCAGTTCTTC
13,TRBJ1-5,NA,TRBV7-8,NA,CASSPGGYQPQHF,TGTGCCAGCAGCCCGGGAGGTTATCAGCCCCAGCATTTT
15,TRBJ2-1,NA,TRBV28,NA,CASSSSSGAYNEQFF,TGTGCCAGCAGTTCCTCAAGTGGCGCCTACAATGAGCAGTTCTTC
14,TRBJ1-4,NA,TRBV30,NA,CASQARTTNEKLFF,TGTGCCTCCCAAGCCCGGACAACTAATGAAAAACTGTTTTTT
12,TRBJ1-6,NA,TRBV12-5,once,CASGLGNSPLHF,TGTGCTAGTGGTTTGGGGAATTCACCCCTCCACTTT
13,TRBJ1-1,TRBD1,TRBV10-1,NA,CASSGTGPTEAFF,TGCGCCAGCAGTGGGACAGGGCCCACTGAAGCTTTCTTT
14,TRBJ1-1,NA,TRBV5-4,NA,CASSLELMNTEAFF,TGTGCCAGCAGCTTGGAGCTCATGAACACTGAAGCTTTCTTT
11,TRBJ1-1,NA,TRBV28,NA,CAITDLVEAFF,TGTGCCATCACGGACCTTGTTGAAGCTTTCTTT
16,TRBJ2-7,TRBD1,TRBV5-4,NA,CASSPPKDRGQDEQYF,TGTGCCAGCAGCCCTCCCAAGGACAGGGGGCAGGACGAGCAGTACTTC
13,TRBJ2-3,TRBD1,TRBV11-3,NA,CASSGQVTDTQYF,TGTGCCAGCAGCGGACAGGTAACGGATACGCAGTATTTT
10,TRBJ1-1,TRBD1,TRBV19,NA,CASKQGEAFF,TGTGCCAGTAAACAGGGGGAAGCTTTCTTT
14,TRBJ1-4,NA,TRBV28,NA,CASSAPGSREKLFF,TGTGCCAGCAGTGCGCCAGGGTCTAGGGAAAAACTGTTTTTT
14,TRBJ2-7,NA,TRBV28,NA,CASSWDREDYEQYF,TGTGCCAGCAGTTGGGATAGGGAAGACTACGAGCAGTACTTC
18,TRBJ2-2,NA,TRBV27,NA,CASSPLSGTHANTGELFF,TGTGCCAGCAGCCCCCTTTCCGGGACCCACGCGAACACCGGGGAGCTGTTTTTT
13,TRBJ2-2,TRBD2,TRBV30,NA,CAFLLAGTGELFF,TGTGCCTTTCTCCTAGCGGGCACCGGGGAGCTGTTTTTT
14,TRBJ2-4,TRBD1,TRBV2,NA,CASNRDRGLNIQYF,TGTGCCAGCAACCGGGACAGGGGATTAAACATTCAGTACTTC
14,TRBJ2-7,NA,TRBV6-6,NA,CASKRLITTYEQYF,TGTGCCAGCAAACGCCTCATCACGACCTACGAGCAGTACTTC
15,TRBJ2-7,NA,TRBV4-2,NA,CASSHDTGPGYEQYF,TGTGCCAGCAGCCATGATACCGGACCCGGCTACGAGCAGTACTTC
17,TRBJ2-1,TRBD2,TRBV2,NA,CASRQTSGGPIYNEQFF,TGTGCCAGCAGACAGACTAGCGGGGGACCCATATACAATGAGCAGTTCTTC
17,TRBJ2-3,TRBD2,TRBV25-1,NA,CASSEFGLAGTTDTQYF,TGTGCCAGCAGTGAATTTGGACTAGCGGGTACCACAGATACGCAGTATTTT
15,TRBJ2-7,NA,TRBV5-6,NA,CASSLGPAGSYEQYF,TGTGCCAGCAGCTTGGGGCCCGCGGGCTCCTACGAGCAGTACTTC
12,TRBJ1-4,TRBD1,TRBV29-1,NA,CSVGQGDEKLFF,TGCAGCGTGGGACAGGGCGACGAAAAACTGTTTTTT
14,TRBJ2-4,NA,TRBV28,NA,CASSPTGTMDIQYF,TGTGCCAGCAGTCCTACCGGGACCATGGACATTCAGTACTTC
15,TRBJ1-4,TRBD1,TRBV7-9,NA,CASSLRTGGNEKLFF,TGTGCCAGCAGCCTAAGGACAGGGGGGAATGAAAAACTGTTTTTT
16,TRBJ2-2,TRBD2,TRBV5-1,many,CASSPGLAGNTGELFF,TGCGCCAGCAGCCCGGGACTAGCGGGGAACACCGGGGAGCTGTTTTTT
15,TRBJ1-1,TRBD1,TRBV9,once,CASSVEKDRGPEAFF,TGTGCCAGCAGCGTAGAGAAGGACAGGGGGCCTGAAGCTTTCTTT
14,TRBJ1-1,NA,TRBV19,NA,CASSAWTPNTEAFF,TGTGCCAGTAGTGCCTGGACCCCGAACACTGAAGCTTTCTTT